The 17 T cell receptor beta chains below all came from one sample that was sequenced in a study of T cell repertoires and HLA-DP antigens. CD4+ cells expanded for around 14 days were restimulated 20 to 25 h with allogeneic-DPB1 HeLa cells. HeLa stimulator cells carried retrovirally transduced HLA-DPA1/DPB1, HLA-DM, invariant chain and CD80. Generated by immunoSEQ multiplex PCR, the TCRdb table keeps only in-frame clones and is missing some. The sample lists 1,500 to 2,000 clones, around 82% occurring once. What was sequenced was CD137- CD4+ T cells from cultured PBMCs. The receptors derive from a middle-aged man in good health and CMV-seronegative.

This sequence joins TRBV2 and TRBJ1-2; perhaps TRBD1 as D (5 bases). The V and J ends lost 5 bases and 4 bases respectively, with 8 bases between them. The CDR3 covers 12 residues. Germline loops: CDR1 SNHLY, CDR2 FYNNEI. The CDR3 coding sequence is TGTGCCAGCAGTTATGGGACCTATGGCTACACCTTC. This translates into CASSYGTYGYTF.

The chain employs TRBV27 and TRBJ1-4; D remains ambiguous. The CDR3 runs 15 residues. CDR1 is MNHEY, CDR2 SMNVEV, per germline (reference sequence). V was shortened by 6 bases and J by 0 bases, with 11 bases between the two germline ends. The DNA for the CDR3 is TGTGCCAGCAGATTCAGAGTTGCAACTAATGAAAAACTGTTTTTT. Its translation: CASRFRVATNEKLFF.

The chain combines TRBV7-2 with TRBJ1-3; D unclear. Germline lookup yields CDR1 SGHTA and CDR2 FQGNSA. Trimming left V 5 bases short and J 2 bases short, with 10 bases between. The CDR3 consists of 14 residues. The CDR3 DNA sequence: TGTGCCAGCAGCCGCGTAACTGCTGGAAACACCATATATTTT. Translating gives CASSRVTAGNTIYF.

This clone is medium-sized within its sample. CDR3 coding DNA: TGTGCCAGCTCACCAGCCGGTAGACAGAGTTCACCCCTCCACTTT. It specifies CASSPAGRQSSPLHF. This chain uses TRBV18 with TRBJ1-6; D might be TRBD1 (5 bases). CDR1 is KGHSH and CDR2 is LQKENI in the germline V gene. CDR3 length equals 15 residues. Trimming took 2 bases from V and 9 from J, leaving 14 bases between them. Combining the CDR3 with reference TRBV18 and TRBJ1-6 gives the whole variable domain NAGVMQNPRHLVRRRGQEARLRCSPMKGHSHVYWYRQLPEEGLKFMVYLQKENIIDESGMPKERFSAEFPKEGPSILRIQQVVRGDSAAYFCASSPAGRQSSPLHFGNGTRLTVT.

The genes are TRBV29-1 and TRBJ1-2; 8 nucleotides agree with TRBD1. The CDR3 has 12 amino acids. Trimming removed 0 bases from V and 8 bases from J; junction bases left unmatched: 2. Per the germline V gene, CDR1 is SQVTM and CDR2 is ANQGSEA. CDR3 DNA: TGCAGCGTTGAAGATTCAGGGGGCGGCTACACCTTC. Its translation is CSVEDSGGGYTF. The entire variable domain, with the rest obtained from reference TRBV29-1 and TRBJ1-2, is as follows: SAVISQKPSRDICQRGTSLTIQCQVDSQVTMMFWYRQQPGQSLTLIATANQGSEATYESGFVIDKFPISRPNLTFSTLTVSNMSPEDSSIYLCSVEDSGGGYTFGSGTRLTVV.

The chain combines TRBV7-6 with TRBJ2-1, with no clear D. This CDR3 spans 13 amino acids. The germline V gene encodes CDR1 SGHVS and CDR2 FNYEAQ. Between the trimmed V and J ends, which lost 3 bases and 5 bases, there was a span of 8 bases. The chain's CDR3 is CASSFEENNEQFF. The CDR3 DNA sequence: TGTGCCAGCAGCTTTGAGGAAAACAATGAGCAGTTCTTC.

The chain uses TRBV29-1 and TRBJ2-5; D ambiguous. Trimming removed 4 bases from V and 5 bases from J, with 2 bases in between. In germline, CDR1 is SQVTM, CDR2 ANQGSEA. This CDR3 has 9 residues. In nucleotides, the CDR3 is TGCAGCGTTGGTGAGACCCAGTACTTC. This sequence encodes CSVGETQYF.

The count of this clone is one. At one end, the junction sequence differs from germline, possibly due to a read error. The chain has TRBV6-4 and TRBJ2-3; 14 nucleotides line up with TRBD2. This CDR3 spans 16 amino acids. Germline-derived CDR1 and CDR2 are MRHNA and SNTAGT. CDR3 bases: TGTGCCAGCAGTGAGACTAGCGGGAGGGGCACAGATGCGCAGTATTTT. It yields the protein CASSETSGRGTDAQYF.

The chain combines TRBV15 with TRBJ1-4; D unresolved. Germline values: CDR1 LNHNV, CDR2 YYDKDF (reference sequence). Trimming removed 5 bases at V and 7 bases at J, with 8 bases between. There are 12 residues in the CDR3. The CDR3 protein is CATSGWGEKLFF. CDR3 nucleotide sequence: TGTGCCACCAGCGGTTGGGGTGAAAAACTGTTTTTT.

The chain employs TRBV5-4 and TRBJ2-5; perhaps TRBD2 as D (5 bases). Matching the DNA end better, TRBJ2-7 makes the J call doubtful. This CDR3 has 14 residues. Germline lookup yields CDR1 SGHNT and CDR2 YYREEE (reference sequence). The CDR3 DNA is TGTGCCAGCAGCCCCCCGGGGAGTAACTACGAGCAGTACTTC. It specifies CASSPPGSNYEQYF.

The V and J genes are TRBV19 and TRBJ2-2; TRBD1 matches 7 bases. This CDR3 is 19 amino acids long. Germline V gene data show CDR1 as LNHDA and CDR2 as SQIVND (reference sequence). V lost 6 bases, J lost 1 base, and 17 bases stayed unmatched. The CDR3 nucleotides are TGTGCCAGTAGCTCCCAAAAGACAGGGCGTAAATTGAACACCGGGGAGCTGTTTTTT. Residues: CASSSQKTGRKLNTGELFF.

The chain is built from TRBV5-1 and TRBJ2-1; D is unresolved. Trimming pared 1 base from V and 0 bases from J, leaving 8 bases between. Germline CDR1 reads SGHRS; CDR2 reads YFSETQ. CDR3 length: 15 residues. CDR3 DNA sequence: TGCGCCAGCAGCTTGCTAGGGTCCTCCTACAATGAGCAGTTCTTC. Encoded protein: CASSLLGSSYNEQFF.

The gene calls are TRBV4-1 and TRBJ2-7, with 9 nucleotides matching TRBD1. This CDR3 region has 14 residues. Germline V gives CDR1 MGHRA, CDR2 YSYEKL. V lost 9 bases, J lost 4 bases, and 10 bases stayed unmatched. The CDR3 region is CASPMGDREYEQYF. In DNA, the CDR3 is TGCGCCAGTCCCATGGGGGACAGGGAGTACGAGCAGTACTTC.

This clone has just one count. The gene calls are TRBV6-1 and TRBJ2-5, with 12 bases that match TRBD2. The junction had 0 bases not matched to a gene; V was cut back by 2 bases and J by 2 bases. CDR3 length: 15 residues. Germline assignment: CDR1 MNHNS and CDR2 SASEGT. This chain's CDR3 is CASSELAGGQETQYF. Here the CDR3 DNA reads TGTGCCAGCAGTGAACTAGCGGGGGGGCAAGAGACCCAGTACTTC.

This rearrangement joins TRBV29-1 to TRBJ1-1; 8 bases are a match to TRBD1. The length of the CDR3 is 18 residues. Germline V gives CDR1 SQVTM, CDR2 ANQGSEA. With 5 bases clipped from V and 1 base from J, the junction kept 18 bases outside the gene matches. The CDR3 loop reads CSVQTIQGVVSSNTEAFF. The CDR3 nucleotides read TGCAGCGTTCAAACCATACAGGGGGTAGTTAGTTCGAACACTGAAGCTTTCTTT.

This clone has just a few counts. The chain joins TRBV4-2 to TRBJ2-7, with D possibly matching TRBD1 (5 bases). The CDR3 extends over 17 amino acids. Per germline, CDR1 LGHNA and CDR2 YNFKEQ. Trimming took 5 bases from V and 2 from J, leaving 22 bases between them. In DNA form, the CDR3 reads TGTGCCAGCAGCTTAGCCCACTTACGTCAGACAGCCTACGAGCAGTACTTC. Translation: CASSLAHLRQTAYEQYF.

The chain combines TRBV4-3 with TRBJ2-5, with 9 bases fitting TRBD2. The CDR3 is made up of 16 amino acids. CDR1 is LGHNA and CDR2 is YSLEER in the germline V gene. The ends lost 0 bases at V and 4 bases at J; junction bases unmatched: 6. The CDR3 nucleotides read TGCGCCAGCAGCCAAGATCTAAGCGGGAGGCTAGAGACCCAGTACTTC. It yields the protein CASSQDLSGRLETQYF.